A single sample gave rise to the 6 T cell receptor beta chains below, sequenced in a study of T cells after yellow fever vaccination. TCRdb reanalysed the 5' RACE reads using MiXCR and keeps one entry per CDR3 protein. The sample lists approximately 150,000 distinct CDR3 sequences, 5.5% to 8% occurring once. Sequenced here: CD4+ T cells sorted from PBMCs, sampled on the day of the first yellow fever vaccination. Receptors originate from a man younger than 30 who received the YFV17D yellow fever vaccine.

This clonotype was recorded a few times. The genes are TRBV18 and TRBJ1-4; D unclear. With 4 bases removed from V and 1 base from J, the gap between germline ends came to 13 bases. The germline V gene encodes CDR1 KGHSH and CDR2 LQKENI. This CDR3 is 16 amino acids long. CDR3 DNA sequence: TGTGCCAGCTCACATATTCTAGAGCGAACTAATGAAAAACTGTTTTTT. It codes for CASSHILERTNEKLFF. Drawing the rest from reference TRBV18 and TRBJ1-4, the complete variable domain is NAGVMQNPRHLVRRRGQEARLRCSPMKGHSHVYWYRQLPEEGLKFMVYLQKENIIDESGMPKERFSAEFPKEGPSILRIQQVVRGDSAAYFCASSHILERTNEKLFFGSGTQLSVL.

This clonotype has at least ten counts. This sequence joins TRBV5-1 and TRBJ2-5; 12 nucleotides align to TRBD2. CDR3 size: 15 residues. Germline loops: CDR1 SGHRS, CDR2 YFSETQ. The trim removed 4 bases at V and 2 bases at J, leaving 3 bases unmatched. The CDR3 DNA is TGCGCCAGCAGCCCCGGACTAGCGGGGCAAGAGACCCAGTACTTC. Translating gives CASSPGLAGQETQYF.

This clonotype was seen a handful of times. The chain links TRBV19 to TRBJ1-4; the D is unclear. Germline V lookup: CDR1 LNHDA, CDR2 SQIVND (reference sequence). V lost 4 bases and J lost 4, with 13 bases in between. The CDR3 covers 15 residues. In DNA form, the CDR3 reads TGTGCCAGTAGTACTCCCGACACGATTAATGAAAAACTGTTTTTT. It yields the protein CASSTPDTINEKLFF.

The V gene is TRBV12-3 or TRBV12-4, the J gene TRBJ1-5; D perhaps matches TRBD1 (6 bases). The CDR3 consists of 16 residues. V was shortened by 3 bases and J by 2 bases, with 14 bases between the two germline ends. CDR3 sequence (DNA): TGTGCCAGCAGTTTCGGGGGGCGGGCTGGCAATCAGCCCCAGCATTTT. This sequence encodes CASSFGGRAGNQPQHF.

This clonotype was seen a handful of times. This chain's CDR3 is CSASDYRVITEAFF. The CDR3 DNA is TGCAGTGCTAGTGATTACAGGGTCATCACTGAAGCTTTCTTT. The V and J genes are TRBV20-1 and TRBJ1-1, with a weak D call TRBD1 (6 bases). The CDR3 is 14 amino acids. The V and J ends lost 3 bases and 4 bases respectively, with 15 bases between them. The germline V gene encodes CDR1 DFQATT and CDR2 SNEGSKA (reference sequence).

The table lists this clonotype with many counts. V is TRBV5-1 and J is TRBJ1-2; D call uncertain. The CDR3 spans 16 residues. Trimming shortened V by 1 base and J by 4 bases, and 17 bases separated the two germline ends. The germline V gene encodes CDR1 SGHRS and CDR2 YFSETQ. This chain's CDR3 is CASSLNPVERGYGYTF. CDR3 bases: TGCGCCAGCAGCTTGAATCCGGTGGAACGCGGCTATGGCTACACCTTC.